The source of this T cell receptor (beta chain) is a study of blood T cell repertoires in COVID-19. Only in-frame clones appear in the TCRdb table, and some are missing; sequencing was by immunoSEQ multiplex PCR. The table has under 500,000 clones, about 89% seen once. The CDR3 contains 14 residues. Germline loops: CDR1 SGHAT, CDR2 FQNNGV. V shed 1 base and J shed 2 bases, with 8 bases lying between them. A remark on this clone: Other nucleotide sequences from this sample produce the same CDR3.

Sequenced sample: peripheral blood. The sequence was obtained from a woman aged 25 to 45 with acute or convalescent COVID-19. The rearrangement joins TRBV11-2 to TRBJ1-1; possibly TRBD1 for D (5 bases). CDR3 sequence reads: CASSLGGVNTEAFF. The CDR3 nucleotides read TGTGCCAGCAGCTTAGGGGGCGTAAACACTGAAGCTTTCTTT.